This T cell receptor (beta chain) was found in a study of regulatory T cells in long-lasting Graves disease. Concerning this clonotype: The antigen remains undetermined.

Time point denoted: newly diagnosed GD, antithyroid drugs for less than 3 months. PBMC RNA served as the TCR library source. Arm-PCR of CDR3 regions and iRepertoire HTBI primers were used to build TCR beta libraries. TCRdb analysed the multiplex PCR reads with MiXCR anew, one entry per CDR3 protein. The data hold some 320,000 distinct CDR3 sequences, with 18% observed a single time. Study-wide results and limits: Among persistent patients, a larger number of public clonotypes were shared (about 3,000) than among newly diagnosed patients (966).

The material was peripheral blood mononuclear cells (PBMCs), obtained at new diagnosis, from a patient treated with antithyroid drugs. The receptor comes from a female donor with Graves disease.

The CDR3 spells CASSVARQGAKNIQYF. The CDR3 DNA is TGTGCCAGCAGCGTAGCGCGACAGGGGGCCAAAAACATTCAGTACTTC. The genes are TRBV9 and TRBJ2-4; 8 bases match TRBD1. The V gene end was trimmed by 0 bases and the J gene end by 1 base; junction bases not matched to a gene: 3. CDR3 size: 16 residues. Germline CDR1 is SGDLS and CDR2 is YYNGEE.